This TCR beta chain is drawn from a study of breast tumors, draining lymph nodes, adjacent tissues. Germline values: CDR1 SGHTA, CDR2 FQGNSA. V lost 4 bases to trimming and J lost 7 bases, with 13 bases between them. The CDR3 contains 14 residues. TCRdb re-called the multiplex PCR reads with MiXCR, one entry per CDR3 protein. The sample shows about 89,000 distinct CDR3 sequences, approximately 28% of them seen only once. Axillary draining lymph nodes of breast cancer patients supplied the node samples. This clonotype was obtained from a female donor with breast cancer. Some clones in this sample may be carry-over from other donors' samples. Sequencing was carried out using axillary lymph node tissue. The rearrangement uses TRBV7-2 and TRBJ2-2; tentative D call: TRBD1 (6 bases). CDR3 sequence reads: CASSYTAGVGELFF. CDR3 bases: TGTGCCAGCAGCTACACCGCAGGGGTCGGGGAGCTGTTTTTT.